The clone carrying this T cell receptor beta chain was detected a few times. V lost 0 bases, J lost 6 bases, and 12 bases stayed unmatched. The CDR3 runs 17 residues. Germline CDR1 DFQATT, CDR2 SNEGSKA (reference sequence). This entry is derived from a study of blood T cells in healthy people across ages. Using a J-beta primer mix together with a sample-barcoded 5' primer, a second PCR was run for about 6 to 12 cycles. TCRdb passed the 5' RACE reads through MiXCR, listing each CDR3 protein once. This table holds over 550,000 distinct CDR3 sequences, about 28% found once. The TCR sequence derives from a woman aged 80 or over in good health. Specimen: blood. The V and J genes are TRBV20-1 and TRBJ2-2; 8 nucleotides match TRBD2. The DNA of the CDR3 is TGCAGTGCTAGAGATCCAACTAGCGGTATAATCTCCGGGGAGCTGTTTTTT. Its translation: CSARDPTSGIISGELFF.